Shown below are 23 T cell receptor beta chains from a single sample sequenced in a study of blood T cell repertoires in COVID-19. Method: immunoSEQ multiplex PCR; TCRdb's copy keeps in-frame clones and lacks some. The sample consists of hundreds of thousands of clones, more than 75% of them appearing once. Material for sequencing was peripheral blood. The receptors here all came from a human donor in a cohort sampled during active COVID-19.

This clone was found once. Written as DNA, the CDR3 is TGTGCCACCAGTGAAGAGCGGGGGAGAGTAAATGAGCAGTTCTTC. It translates to CATSEERGRVNEQFF. This chain joins TRBV24-1 and TRBJ2-1; 8 positions agree with TRBD2. Trimming at V came to 4 bases and at J to 7 bases, leaving 8 bases not matched to a gene. CDR1 KGHDR and CDR2 SFDVKD come from the germline V gene. The length of the CDR3 is 15 residues.

The chain is built from TRBV24-1 and TRBJ2-7, with 10 bases matching TRBD1. This CDR3 is 16 amino acids long. Losses at the gene ends were 4 bases for V and 5 bases for J; bases not matched to a gene: 10. Germline-derived CDR1 and CDR2 are KGHDR and SFDVKD. For the CDR3, the DNA is TGTGCCACCAGTGAAAGCCCCGACAGGGGGCTCGACGAGCAGTACTTC. This encodes CATSESPDRGLDEQYF.

This clone was seen a handful of times. The J gene is TRBJ1-1, the V gene TRBV15; possible D gene TRBD1, 6 bases. The V end lost 6 bases, the J end lost 1 base, and 15 bases lay between the germline ends. Germline-derived CDR1 and CDR2 are LNHNV and YYDKDF (reference sequence). This CDR3 contains 15 residues. The CDR3 here is CATSLLGGWNTEAFF. The CDR3 bases are TGTGCCACCAGTCTCCTAGGGGGTTGGAACACTGAAGCTTTCTTT.

V usage is TRBV3-1 (or the pseudogene TRBV3-2) and J usage is TRBJ2-7; a possible D gene is TRBD1 (8 bases). Trimming cost V 4 bases and J 3 bases, with 19 bases left between them. The CDR3 is 16 residues long. Germline lookup yields CDR1 LGHDT and CDR2 YNNKEL (reference sequence). CDR3 in DNA: TGTGCCAGCAGCCGCCTAACAGGGGGGGACTTCTACGAGCAGTACTTC. It translates to CASSRLTGGDFYEQYF.

The V gene is TRBV29-1, the J gene TRBJ1-4; D is ambiguous. Germline loops: CDR1 SQVTM, CDR2 ANQGSEA. The CDR3 is 14 residues long. Deletions cut 4 bases from V and 4 bases from J, with 13 bases between. CDR3 region: CSVGDTLNNEKLFF. CDR3 coding DNA: TGCAGCGTTGGAGACACGCTAAATAATGAAAAACTGTTTTTT.

The chain has TRBV6-2 or TRBV6-3 and TRBJ2-7; D is ambiguous. This CDR3 comprises 14 residues. V lost 4 bases to trimming and J lost 5 bases, with 15 bases between them. Germline V lookup: CDR1 MNHEY, CDR2 SVGEGT. The chain's CDR3 is CASSSLGLPDEQYF. The CDR3 nucleotides are TGTGCCAGCAGTTCCCTGGGCCTTCCCGACGAGCAGTACTTC.

This chain connects TRBV19 to TRBJ2-1, with a possible D match to TRBD2 (7 bases). Germline V lookup: CDR1 LNHDA, CDR2 SQIVND (reference sequence). The V gene lost 6 bases and the J gene lost 10 bases, with 25 bases spanning the gap. The CDR3 runs to 16 residues. In DNA, the CDR3 is TGTGCCAGTAGCCCCTCCCCGGGGGGCCTAGTAGGGGAGCAGTTCTTC. Protein sequence: CASSPSPGGLVGEQFF.

The chain couples TRBV30 to TRBJ2-7; 9 nucleotides line up with TRBD1. Germline lookup yields CDR1 GTSNPN and CDR2 SVGIG (reference sequence). The V gene end was trimmed by 3 bases and the J gene end by 0 bases; junction bases not matched to a gene: 3. This CDR3 spans 14 amino acids. The chain's CDR3 is CAWSTGGSSYEQYF. CDR3 nucleotide sequence: TGTGCCTGGAGCACAGGGGGCTCCTCCTACGAGCAGTACTTC.

The V gene is TRBV5-1, the J gene TRBJ2-3, with 10 bases lining up with TRBD2. CDR1 and CDR2 (germline): SGHRS, YFSETQ. There are 17 residues in the CDR3. Trimming removed 0 bases from V and 1 base from J; junction bases left unmatched: 5. Here the CDR3 reads CASSLVASGGGTDTQYF. In nucleotides, the CDR3 is TGCGCCAGCAGCTTGGTGGCTAGCGGGGGAGGCACAGATACGCAGTATTTT.

On this clone: Germline and junction disagree at one end, which may indicate a read error. The chain recombines TRBV2 with TRBJ2-7; D is perhaps TRBD1 (6 bases). The CDR3 runs 14 residues. The germline CDR1 and CDR2 sequences are SNHLY and FYNNEI. CDR3 sequence reads: CASREGLGTNQQYF. CDR3 bases: TGTGCCAGCAGGGAAGGACTGGGGACAAATCAGCAGTACTTC.

The chain carries TRBV7-9 and TRBJ1-1, with D possibly being TRBD1 (5 bases). CDR3 size: 14 residues. The germline V gene encodes CDR1 SEHNR and CDR2 FQNEAQ (reference sequence). Deletions cut 5 bases from V and 1 base from J, with 11 bases between. The CDR3 DNA is TGTGCCAGCAGCCAGGATCAGGGGAACACTGAAGCTTTCTTT. Amino acid sequence: CASSQDQGNTEAFF.

This rearrangement joins TRBV25-1 to TRBJ2-4; possible D gene TRBD1, 7 bases. Germline values: CDR1 MGHDK, CDR2 SYGVNS. V lost 4 bases and J lost 7, with 11 bases in between. This CDR3 has 13 amino acids. Here the CDR3 reads CASSAQGTNIQYF. In DNA, the CDR3 is TGTGCCAGCAGTGCACAGGGGACTAACATTCAGTACTTC.

This chain joins TRBV30 and TRBJ2-2; TRBD2 agrees at 10 bases. Germline loops: CDR1 GTSNPN, CDR2 SVGIG (reference sequence). The J segment lost 6 bases and the V segment lost 8 bases, leaving 15 bases of the junction unmatched. This CDR3 has 16 residues. The CDR3 reads CAEDRKRGGSSGELFF. The CDR3 nucleotides read TGTGCCGAGGATAGAAAGCGGGGGGGCTCCTCCGGGGAGCTGTTTTTT.

This rearrangement joins TRBV11-3 to TRBJ1-1; TRBD1 is a possible D gene (5 bases). The CDR3 sequence is 12 residues long. Trimming shortened V by 8 bases and J by 4 bases, and 11 bases separated the two germline ends. Per the germline V gene, CDR1 is SGHNT and CDR2 is YENEEA. The CDR3 is CASRGTGTEAFF. CDR3 DNA: TGTGCCAGCCGCGGGACGGGCACTGAAGCTTTCTTT.

J is TRBJ2-5 and V is TRBV10-3; no clear D. The CDR3 has 12 amino acids. V gave up 6 bases and J gave up 4 bases, with 9 bases separating them. Per germline, CDR1 ENHRY and CDR2 SYGVKD. This CDR3 is CAISSERETQYF. The CDR3 DNA sequence: TGTGCCATCAGCTCGGAGCGAGAGACCCAGTACTTC.

The chain joins TRBV19 to TRBJ2-2, with 12 bases matching TRBD1. The V segment lost 7 bases and the J segment 7 bases; nucleotides outside the gene matches: 25. The CDR3 is 21 residues long. CDR1 is LNHDA, CDR2 SQIVND, per germline (reference sequence). In DNA form, the CDR3 reads TGTGCCAGTACCCTACCACCACCGGGACAGGGGGCGTTGGGAATCGTCGGGGAGCTGTTTTTT. Its translation is CASTLPPPGQGALGIVGELFF.

The chain couples TRBV25-1 to TRBJ2-7, with 7 bases aligning to TRBD2. The ends lost 4 bases at V and 1 base at J; junction bases unmatched: 4. The CDR3 has 14 residues. Looked up from germline, CDR1 is MGHDK and CDR2 is SYGVNS. In DNA form, the CDR3 reads TGTGCCAGCAGTGCGAGCGGGAAATCCTACGAGCAGTACTTC. It encodes CASSASGKSYEQYF.

The rearrangement joins TRBV11-2 to TRBJ2-3; 8 bases are a match to TRBD2. Per germline, CDR1 SGHAT and CDR2 FQNNGV. This CDR3 is 16 amino acids long. The ends lost 5 bases at V and 5 bases at J; junction bases unmatched: 12. The CDR3 here is CASSPSMGLGGDTQYF. The CDR3 DNA sequence: TGTGCCAGCAGCCCAAGCATGGGACTAGGTGGAGATACGCAGTATTTT. Filled out from reference TRBV11-2 and TRBJ2-3, the complete variable domain reads EAGVAQSPRYKIIEKRQSVAFWCNPISGHATLYWYQQILGQGPKLLIQFQNNGVVDDSQLPKDRFSAERLKGVDSTLKIQPAKLEDSAVYLCASSPSMGLGGDTQYFGPGTRLTVL.

The chain links TRBV28 to TRBJ1-6; D is perhaps TRBD1 (5 bases). The CDR3 consists of 16 residues. The V gene lost 7 bases and the J gene lost 6 bases, with 19 bases spanning the gap. Germline loops: CDR1 MDHEN, CDR2 SYDVKM. The CDR3 here is CASIPAGGGGNSPLHF. The CDR3 coding sequence is TGTGCCAGCATTCCCGCCGGGGGGGGAGGTAATTCACCCCTCCACTTT.

This chain links TRBV7-2 with TRBJ1-6, with D perhaps TRBD1 (5 bases). The CDR3 has 16 residues. CDR1 and CDR2 from the germline V gene are SGHTA and FQGNSA. V gave up 5 bases and J gave up 6 bases, with 17 bases separating them. The CDR3 here is CASSPSMGGGNSPLHF. The CDR3 nucleotides are TGTGCCAGCAGCCCATCGATGGGGGGAGGTAATTCACCCCTCCACTTT.

V is TRBV10-3 and J is TRBJ2-2; TRBD2 agrees at 11 bases. The V gene's germline CDR1 is ENHRY and CDR2 SYGVKD. This CDR3 comprises 17 residues. V dropped 2 bases and J dropped 2; count of bases not matched to a gene: 4. CDR3 region: CAISEPGLADNTGELFF. CDR3 DNA: TGTGCCATCAGTGAGCCGGGACTAGCGGATAACACCGGGGAGCTGTTTTTT.

The CDR3 coding sequence is TGCGCCAGCAGTGAGGGGTCGGGAGGGCCGTTCTTC. Amino acid sequence: CASSEGSGGPFF. The rearrangement uses TRBV10-2 and TRBJ2-1; 8 bases fit TRBD2. CDR1 WSHSY and CDR2 SAAADI come from the germline V gene. This CDR3 region has 12 residues. The J segment lost 15 bases and the V segment lost 2 bases, leaving 6 bases of the junction unmatched.

V is TRBV7-6 and J is TRBJ2-3; 8 bases align to TRBD2. Germline values: CDR1 SGHVS, CDR2 FNYEAQ. CDR3 length equals 19 residues. Losses at the gene ends were 0 bases for V and 2 bases for J; bases not matched to a gene: 13. This chain's CDR3 is CASSLARAGGLGHTDTQYF. CDR3 DNA sequence: TGTGCCAGCAGCTTAGCACGGGCGGGAGGCCTAGGGCACACAGATACGCAGTATTTT.